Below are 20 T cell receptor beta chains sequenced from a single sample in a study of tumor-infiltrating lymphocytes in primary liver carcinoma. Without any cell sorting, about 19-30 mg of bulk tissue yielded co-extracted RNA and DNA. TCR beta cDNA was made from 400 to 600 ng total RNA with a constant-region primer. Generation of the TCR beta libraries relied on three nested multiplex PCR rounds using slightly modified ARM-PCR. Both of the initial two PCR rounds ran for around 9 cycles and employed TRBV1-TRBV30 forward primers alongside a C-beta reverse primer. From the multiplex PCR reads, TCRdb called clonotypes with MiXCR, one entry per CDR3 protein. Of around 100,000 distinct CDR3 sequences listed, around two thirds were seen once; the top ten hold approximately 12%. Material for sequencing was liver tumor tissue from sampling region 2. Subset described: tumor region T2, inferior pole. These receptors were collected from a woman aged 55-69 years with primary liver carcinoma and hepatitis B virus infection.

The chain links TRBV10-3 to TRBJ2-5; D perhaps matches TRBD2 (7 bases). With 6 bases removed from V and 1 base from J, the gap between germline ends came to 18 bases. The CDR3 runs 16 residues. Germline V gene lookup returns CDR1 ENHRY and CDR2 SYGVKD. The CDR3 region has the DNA TGTGCCATCAGCGAAGAAGGGGGGGCTGGCCAAGAGACCCAGTACTTC. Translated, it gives CAISEEGGAGQETQYF.

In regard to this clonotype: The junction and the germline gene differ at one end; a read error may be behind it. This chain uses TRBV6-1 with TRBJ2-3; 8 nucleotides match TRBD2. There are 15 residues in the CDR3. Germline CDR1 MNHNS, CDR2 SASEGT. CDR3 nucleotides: TGTGCCAGCAGTACCCGGGGCGGGAGGACAGATATGCAGTATTTT. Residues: CASSTRGGRTDMQYF.

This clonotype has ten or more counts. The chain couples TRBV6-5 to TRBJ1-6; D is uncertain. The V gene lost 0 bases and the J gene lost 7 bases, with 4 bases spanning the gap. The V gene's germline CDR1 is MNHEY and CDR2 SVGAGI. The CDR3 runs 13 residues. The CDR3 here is CASSYSKNSPLHF. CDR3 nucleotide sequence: TGTGCCAGCAGTTACTCAAAAAATTCACCCCTCCACTTT.

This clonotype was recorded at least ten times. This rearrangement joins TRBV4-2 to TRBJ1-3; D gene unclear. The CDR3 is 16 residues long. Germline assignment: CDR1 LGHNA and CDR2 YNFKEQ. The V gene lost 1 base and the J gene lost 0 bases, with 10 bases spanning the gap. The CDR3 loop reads CASSQGSPNSGNTIYF. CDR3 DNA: TGTGCCAGCAGCCAAGGATCCCCCAACTCTGGAAACACCATATATTTT.

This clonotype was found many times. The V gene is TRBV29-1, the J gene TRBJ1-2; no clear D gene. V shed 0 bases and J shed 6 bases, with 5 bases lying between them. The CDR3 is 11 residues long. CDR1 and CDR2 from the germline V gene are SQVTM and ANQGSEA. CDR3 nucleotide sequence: TGCAGCGTTGAAGATCTCGATGGCTACACCTTC. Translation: CSVEDLDGYTF.

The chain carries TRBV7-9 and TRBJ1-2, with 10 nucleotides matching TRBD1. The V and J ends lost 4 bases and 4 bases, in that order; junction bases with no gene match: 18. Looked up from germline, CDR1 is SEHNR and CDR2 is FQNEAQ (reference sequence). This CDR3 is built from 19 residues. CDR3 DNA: TGTGCCAGCAGCTCCGTACCGGTGACAGGGGGCGCCGAGGGCTATGGCTACACCTTC. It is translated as CASSSVPVTGGAEGYGYTF. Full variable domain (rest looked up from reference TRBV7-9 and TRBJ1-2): DTGVSQNPRHKITKRGQNVTFRCDPISEHNRLYWYRQTLGQGPEFLTYFQNEAQLEKSRLLSDRFSAERPKGSFSTLEIQRTEQGDSAMYLCASSSVPVTGGAEGYGYTFGSGTRLTVV.

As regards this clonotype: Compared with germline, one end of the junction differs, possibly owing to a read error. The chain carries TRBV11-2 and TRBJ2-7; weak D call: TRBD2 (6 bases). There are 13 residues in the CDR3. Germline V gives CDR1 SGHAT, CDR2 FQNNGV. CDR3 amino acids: CASSFQPGEEHYF. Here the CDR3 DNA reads TGTGCGAGCAGCTTTCAGCCCGGGGAGGAGCATTACTTC.

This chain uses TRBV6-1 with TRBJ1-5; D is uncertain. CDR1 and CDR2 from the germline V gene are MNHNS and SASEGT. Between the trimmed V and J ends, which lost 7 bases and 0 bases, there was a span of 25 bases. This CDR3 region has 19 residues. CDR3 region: CASMYLGSRYGYSNQPQHF. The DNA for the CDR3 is TGTGCCAGCATGTATCTGGGGAGTCGGTATGGTTATAGCAATCAGCCCCAGCATTTT.

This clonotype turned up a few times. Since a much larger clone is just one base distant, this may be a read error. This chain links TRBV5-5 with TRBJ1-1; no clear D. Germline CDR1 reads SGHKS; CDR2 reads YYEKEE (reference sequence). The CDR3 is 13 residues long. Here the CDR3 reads CVSSLELNTEAFF. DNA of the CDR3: TGTGTCAGCAGCTTGGAGTTGAACACTGAAGCTTTCTTT.

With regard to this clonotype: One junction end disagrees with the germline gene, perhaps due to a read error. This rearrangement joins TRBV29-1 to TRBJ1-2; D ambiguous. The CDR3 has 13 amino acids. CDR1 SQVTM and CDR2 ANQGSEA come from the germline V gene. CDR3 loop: CSAPSATKYGYTF. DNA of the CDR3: TGCAGCGCCCCCTCGGCCACTAAGTATGGTTACACCTTC.

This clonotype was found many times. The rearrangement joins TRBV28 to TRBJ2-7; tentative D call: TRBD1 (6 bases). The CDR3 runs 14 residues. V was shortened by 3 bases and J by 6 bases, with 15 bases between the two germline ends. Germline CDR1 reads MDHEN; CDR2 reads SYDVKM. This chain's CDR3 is CASSLYQGNREQYF. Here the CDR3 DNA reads TGTGCCAGCAGTTTGTATCAGGGGAATCGCGAGCAGTACTTC.

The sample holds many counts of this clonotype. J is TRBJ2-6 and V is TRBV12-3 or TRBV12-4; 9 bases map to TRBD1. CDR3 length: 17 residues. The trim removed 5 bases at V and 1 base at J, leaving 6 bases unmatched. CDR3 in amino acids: CASSTRQGGSGANVLTF. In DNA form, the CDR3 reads TGTGCCAGCAGTACCCGACAGGGGGGGTCTGGGGCCAACGTCCTGACTTTC.

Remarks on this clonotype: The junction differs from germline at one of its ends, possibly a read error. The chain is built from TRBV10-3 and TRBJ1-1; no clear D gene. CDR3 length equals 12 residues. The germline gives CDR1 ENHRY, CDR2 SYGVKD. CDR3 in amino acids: CAISEPWREAFF. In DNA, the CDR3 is TGTGCCATAAGTGAGCCATGGCGTGAAGCTTTCTTT.

The CDR3 is CASSPRQDNEQFF. The CDR3, as DNA: TGTGCCAGCTCACCACGCCAGGATAATGAGCAGTTCTTC. The V call is TRBV18, the J call TRBJ2-1; D unresolved. Germline V gene sequence: CDR1 KGHSH, CDR2 LQKENI. The CDR3 spans 13 residues. Trimming stripped 1 base from V and 7 bases from J, with 8 bases between.

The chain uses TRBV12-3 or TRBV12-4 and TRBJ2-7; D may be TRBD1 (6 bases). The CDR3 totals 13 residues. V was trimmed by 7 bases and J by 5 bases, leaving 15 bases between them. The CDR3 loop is CASTSVGANEQYF. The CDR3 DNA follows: TGTGCCAGCACTTCTGTGGGGGCAAACGAGCAGTACTTC.

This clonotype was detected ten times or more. The CDR3 protein is CASSLDRGGTQYF. The CDR3 DNA reads as TGTGCCAGCAGTTTAGACAGGGGCGGGACCCAGTACTTC. The chain has TRBV28 and TRBJ2-5, with 8 nucleotides matching TRBD1. V was pared by 2 bases and J by 7 bases, with 3 bases of the junction left unmatched. CDR1 MDHEN and CDR2 SYDVKM come from the germline V gene. The CDR3 spans 13 residues.

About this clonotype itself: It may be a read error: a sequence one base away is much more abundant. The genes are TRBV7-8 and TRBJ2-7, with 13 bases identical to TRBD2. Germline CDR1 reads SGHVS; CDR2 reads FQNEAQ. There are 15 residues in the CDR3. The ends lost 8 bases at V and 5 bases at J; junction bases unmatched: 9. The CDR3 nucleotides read TGTGCCAGCGGCCAGACGACTAGCGGGAGGCACGAGCAGTACTTC. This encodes CASGQTTSGRHEQYF.

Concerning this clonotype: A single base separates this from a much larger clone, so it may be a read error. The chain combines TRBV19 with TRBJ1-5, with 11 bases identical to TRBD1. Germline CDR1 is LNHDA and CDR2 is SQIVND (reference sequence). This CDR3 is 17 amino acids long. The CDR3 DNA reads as TGTGCCAATAGTCCCCTTCCCGGACAGGGGGCGTCTCAGCCCCAGCATTTT. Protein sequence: CANSPLPGQGASQPQHF.

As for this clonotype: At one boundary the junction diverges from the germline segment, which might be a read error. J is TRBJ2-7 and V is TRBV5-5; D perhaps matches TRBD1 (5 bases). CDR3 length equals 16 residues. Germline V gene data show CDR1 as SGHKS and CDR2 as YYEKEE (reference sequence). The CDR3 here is CASTLTGSALSYKQYF. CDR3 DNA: TGTGCCAGCACCCTAACAGGTTCAGCACTCTCCTACAAGCAGTACTTC.

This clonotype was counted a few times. The CDR3 protein is CATQKPDHNEQFF. In DNA form, the CDR3 reads TGTGCCACCCAAAAACCCGACCATAATGAGCAGTTCTTC. The gene calls are TRBV28 and TRBJ2-1; D unresolved. Per the germline V gene, CDR1 is MDHEN and CDR2 is SYDVKM. The length of the CDR3 is 13 residues. The V gene lost 10 bases and the J gene lost 7 bases, with 17 bases spanning the gap.